These T cell receptor beta chains were read from a single sample in a study of lymphopenia after photon versus proton radiotherapy. Sequenced by immunoSEQ multiplex PCR; TCRdb stores in-frame clones only, minus some. The sample lists approximately 65,000 clones, approximately 90% seen once, with 2.9% in the top ten. Material: peripheral blood, obtained from a patient treated with photon-based radiotherapy. The receptor set was obtained from a woman in her 70s with pancreatic cancer. CDR3s include the opening cysteine and the closing phenylalanine or tryptophan. Each record gives: D gene, V gene, J gene, clone size, CDR3 DNA, CDR3 protein. A D gene is named only where the DNA matches it firmly. The size of a clone is reported for some rows only, either as once, few or many, or as a class for expanded clones.

>.|TRBV2|TRBJ2-5|.
TGTGCCAGCAGCAGACGCGGGACTCCGGGTCGGGAGACCCAGTACTTC
CASSRRGTPGRETQYF
>TRBD1|TRBV28|TRBJ2-2|.
TGTGCCAGCAGTGGGCCAGGGGGAGTTCACACCGGGGAGCTGTTTTTT
CASSGPGGVHTGELFF
>TRBD1|TRBV12-5|TRBJ2-7|.
TGTGCTAGTGGTTGGACAGGGGGAACACCCTACGAGCAGTACTTC
CASGWTGGTPYEQYF
>TRBD1|TRBV5-1|TRBJ1-2|.
TGCGCCAGCAGCTTTAGGGACAGGGGTTATGGCTACACCTTC
CASSFRDRGYGYTF
>TRBD2|TRBV5-1|TRBJ2-2|.
TGCGCCAGCAGCTCCGGACTAGCGGGAAGGTTTACCGGGGAGCTGTTTTTT
CASSSGLAGRFTGELFF
>.|TRBV29-1|TRBJ2-3|.
TGCAGCGTAGTGGACAGCACAGATACGCAGTATTTT
CSVVDSTDTQYF
>.|TRBV5-1|TRBJ1-3|.
TGCGCCAGCAGCACCGGGACAGGAAACACCATATATTTT
CASSTGTGNTIYF
>TRBD1|TRBV11-2|TRBJ1-4|.
TGTGCCAGCAGCTCCGACAGGGGGCGGAGGGAAAAACTGTTTTTT
CASSSDRGRREKLFF
>.|TRBV2|TRBJ2-2|once
TGTGCCAGCAGTGAGGCTGGGGAGCTGTTTTTT
CASSEAGELFF
>.|TRBV5-4|TRBJ2-1|.
TGTGCCAGCAGCCCAGGGGGGGGCCGCGAGCAGTTCTTC
CASSPGGGREQFF
>.|TRBV18|TRBJ2-7|.
TGTGCCAGCTCACCAGCCGGAGGGGACTTCTCCTACGAGCAGTACTTC
CASSPAGGDFSYEQYF
>.|TRBV18|TRBJ1-1|.
TGTGCCAGCTCACCCAACACGAACACTGAAGCTTTCTTT
CASSPNTNTEAFF
>TRBD1|TRBV4-3|TRBJ1-5|.
TGCGCCAGCAGCCACAGCACAGGGGGCGGTTTGCAGCCCCAGCATTTT
CASSHSTGGGLQPQHF
>.|TRBV7-3|TRBJ1-3|once
TGTGCCAGCAGCCAAACGATCCACACCATATATTTT
CASSQTIHTIYF
>.|TRBV5-1|TRBJ2-2|few
TGCGCCAGCAGCACTAACACCGGGGAGCTGTTTTTT
CASSTNTGELFF
>.|TRBV7-2|TRBJ1-1|few
TGTGCCAGCAGCTTCGGGGGGCCCGTGAACACTGAAGCTTTCTTT
CASSFGGPVNTEAFF
>.|TRBV29-1|TRBJ1-2|.
TGCAGCGTTGAAGAACGAGATAACTATGGCTACACCTTC
CSVEERDNYGYTF
>.|TRBV7-9|TRBJ1-2|.
TGTGCCAGCTCCCAGCCCGGGAGGGCAGTCACCTTC
CASSQPGRAVTF
>.|TRBV30|TRBJ2-6|.
TGTGCCTGGAGTGTAAACATTCTCTCTGGGGCCAACGTCCTGACTTTC
CAWSVNILSGANVLTF
>TRBD1|TRBV7-9|TRBJ1-4|few
TGTGCCAGCAGCGGCGGACAGGGCGCGGAAAAACTGTTTTTT
CASSGGQGAEKLFF
>.|TRBV5-1|TRBJ2-7|.
TGCGCCAGCAGTCGGACCGGGACCTCTTTGAGGTACGAGCAGTACTTC
CASSRTGTSLRYEQYF
>TRBD1|TRBV18|TRBJ1-1|.
TGTGCCAGCTCACCGGGGACAGTGGGCACTGAAGCTTTCTTT
CASSPGTVGTEAFF
>.|TRBV6-1|TRBJ2-3|.
TGTGCCAGCACGGACCACGGCACAGATACGCAGTATTTT
CASTDHGTDTQYF
>TRBD1|TRBV4-1|TRBJ1-2|once
TGCGCCAGCAGCCAAGAAACAGGGGTGTTCTATGGCTACACCTTC
CASSQETGVFYGYTF
>TRBD1|TRBV2|TRBJ2-7|.
TGTGCCACCCAACAGGGGACCGCCTCCTACGAGCAGTACTTC
CATQQGTASYEQYF
>.|TRBV15|TRBJ2-1|.
TGTGCCACCAGCAGATTTTCCTTGAGTGAAGAATCCTACAATGAGCAGTTCTTC
CATSRFSLSEESYNEQFF
>.|TRBV14|TRBJ2-5|.
TGTGCCAGCAGCCAAGGACTACTTTCACTTCAAGAGACCCAGTACTTC
CASSQGLLSLQETQYF
>.|TRBV6-1|TRBJ1-5|.
TGTGCCAGCAGTCCGTCTCGCAATCAGCCCCAGCATTTT
CASSPSRNQPQHF
>.|TRBV10-3|TRBJ2-3|.
TGTGCCATCAGTGGGGGGAGCACTAGCACAGATACGCAGTATTTT
CAISGGSTSTDTQYF
>TRBD2|TRBV6-5|TRBJ2-3|once
TGTGCCAGCAGAAACGGGGGGATAGGCACAGATACGCAGTATTTT
CASRNGGIGTDTQYF
>.|TRBV2|TRBJ2-7|.
TGTGCCAGCAGTGATGGGGACCCTCCCTACGAGCAGTACTTC
CASSDGDPPYEQYF
>TRBD1|TRBV2|TRBJ1-1|.
TGTGCCACCCAGGGGGAGATGGCCACTGAAGCTTTCTTT
CATQGEMATEAFF
>.|TRBV16|TRBJ2-7|.
TGTGCCAGCAGCCGGGACCAGGGGTACGAGCAGTACTTC
CASSRDQGYEQYF
>TRBD1|TRBV5-1|TRBJ1-5|.
TGCGCCAGCAGCTTGGGGGACAGCTTAGGACAGCCCCAGCATTTT
CASSLGDSLGQPQHF
>.|TRBV7-9|TRBJ2-7|.
TGTGCCAGCAGCCCTAGCGCCGGGGTACAGTACTTC
CASSPSAGVQYF
>.|TRBV14|TRBJ1-2|few
TGTGCCAGCAGCCAACAGCTCAACTATGGCTACACCTTC
CASSQQLNYGYTF
>.|TRBV5-1|TRBJ1-5|.
TGCGCCAGCAGCTTGGCCGCAGATCAGCCCCAGCATTTT
CASSLAADQPQHF
>TRBD2|TRBV4-3|TRBJ2-1|.
TGCGCCAGCAGCCAAGACGGGGCGGGGGCCTACAATGAGCAGTTCTTC
CASSQDGAGAYNEQFF
>.|TRBV7-9|TRBJ2-2|.
TGTGCCAGCAGCTTACCCAGTGGGCTAGCAGGCACCGGGGAGCTGTTTTTT
CASSLPSGLAGTGELFF
>.|TRBV15|TRBJ1-5|.
TGTGCCACCAGATCGGCAGACATAAATCAGCCCCAGCATTTT
CATRSADINQPQHF
>TRBD1|TRBV6-1|TRBJ2-7|.
TGTGCCAGCAGTGGGGGGACAGCTACCTACGAGCAGTACTTC
CASSGGTATYEQYF
>TRBD1|TRBV6-6|TRBJ1-4|once
TGTGCCAGCAGTACAACAGGGGTCGAAGAAAAACTGTTTTTT
CASSTTGVEEKLFF
>.|TRBV5-6|TRBJ2-7|.
TGTGCCAGCAGCTTGACAGTTTACGAGCAGTACTTC
CASSLTVYEQYF
>.|TRBV5-8|TRBJ2-7|few
TGTGCCAGCAGCCAGAGTTTCCGGGACCCAGAGGGAGACTCCTACGAGCAGTACTTC
CASSQSFRDPEGDSYEQYF
>TRBD1|TRBV19|TRBJ2-2|.
TGTGCCGCCGGGACAGGGGGCCCGGACACCGGGGAGCTGTTTTTT
CAAGTGGPDTGELFF
>TRBD2|TRBV7-8|TRBJ2-1|once
TGTGCCAGCAGCCTCAGGACTAGCGGGGTATCCTACAATGAGCAGTTCTTC
CASSLRTSGVSYNEQFF
>TRBD2|TRBV2|TRBJ2-7|.
TGTGCCAGCAGGGTAGCGGGAGGCCCCCCCTACGAGCAGTACTTC
CASRVAGGPPYEQYF
>TRBD1|TRBV6-5|TRBJ1-5|.
TGTGCCAGCAGCCCGACAGGGGACAATCAGCCCCAGCATTTT
CASSPTGDNQPQHF
>.|TRBV11-3|TRBJ1-3|.
TGTGCCAGCAGCTCAGACAACACCATATATTTT
CASSSDNTIYF
>.|TRBV5-1|TRBJ2-2|.
TGCGCCAGCATGTCAGAACCGAACACCGGGGAGCTGTTTTTT
CASMSEPNTGELFF
>.|TRBV18|TRBJ1-1|.
TGTGCCAGCTCTCGACTGGACAGGAACACTGAAGCTTTCTTT
CASSRLDRNTEAFF
>TRBD2|TRBV28|TRBJ2-1|.
TGTGCCAGCAGTTTCACTAGCGGGAGGGCCGGGCTCAATGAGCAGTTCTTC
CASSFTSGRAGLNEQFF